The following is a T cell receptor beta chain sequence with its context. Its antigen remains unknown. The data are from a study of shared clonotypes between healthy human individuals. Overall study: Three plates were used per donor for CD4 naive, three for CD4 memory, two for CD8 naive and one for CD8 memory.

Every immunoSEQ plate was one replicate of a subset's evenly spread DNA. The protocol was immunoSEQ multiplex PCR, while the TCRdb copy is restricted to in-frame clones and leaves out a portion. The top ten clones hold roughly 10% of a sample with 300,000 to 350,000 clones, 73% of them seen once. Whole-study findings and limits: Sorted-subset sequencing was shown by rarefaction to be incomplete despite large depth.

Trimming shortened V by 6 bases and J by 6 bases, and 17 bases separated the two germline ends. Germline loops: CDR1 SNHLY, CDR2 FYNNEI. The length of the CDR3 is 15 residues. The sample comprised memory CD4+ T cells sorted from blood. Specified subset: CD45RA-negative fraction. The receptor was derived from a man aged 25 to 40 in good health. V usage is TRBV2 and J usage is TRBJ2-2; D tentatively reads TRBD1 or TRBD2 (5 bases each). CDR3 DNA sequence: TGTGCCAGCAGCCTGGTACAGTTGGGGGCCGGGGAGCTGTTTTTT. This encodes CASSLVQLGAGELFF.